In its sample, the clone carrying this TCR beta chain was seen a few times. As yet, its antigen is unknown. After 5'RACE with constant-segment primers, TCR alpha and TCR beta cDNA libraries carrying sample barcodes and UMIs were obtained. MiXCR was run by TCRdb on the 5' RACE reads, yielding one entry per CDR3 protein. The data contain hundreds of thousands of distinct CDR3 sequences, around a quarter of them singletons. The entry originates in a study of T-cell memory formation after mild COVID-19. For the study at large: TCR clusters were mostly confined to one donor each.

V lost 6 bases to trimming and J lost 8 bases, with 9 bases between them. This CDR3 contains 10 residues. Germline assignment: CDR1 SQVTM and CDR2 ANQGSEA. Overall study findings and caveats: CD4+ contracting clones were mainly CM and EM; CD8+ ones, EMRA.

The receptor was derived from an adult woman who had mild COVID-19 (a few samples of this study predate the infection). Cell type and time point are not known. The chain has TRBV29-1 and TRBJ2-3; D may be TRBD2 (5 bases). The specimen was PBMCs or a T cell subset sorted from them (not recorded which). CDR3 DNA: TGCAGCGTGGGGAGTGCTACGCAGTATTTT. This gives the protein CSVGSATQYF.